This entry features one T cell receptor beta chain sequence. TCRdb keeps only in-frame clones here, not all; method: immunoSEQ multiplex PCR. The repertoire holds 25,000 to 30,000 clones, with roughly nine tenths as singletons. The data belong to a study of T cell changes during pregnancy in multiple sclerosis. Trimming left V 4 bases short and J 2 bases short, with 12 bases between. This CDR3 spans 15 amino acids. Germline CDR1 is SGHRS and CDR2 is YFSETQ. This sequence was found in a female donor with multiple sclerosis, enrolled in a pregnancy study. This specimen was CD4+ T cells from peripheral blood mononuclear cells, taken in the second trimester of pregnancy. V usage is TRBV5-1 and J usage is TRBJ2-2; a weak D match, TRBD2 (6 bases). The CDR3 sequence is CASSTGLFNTGELFF. The CDR3, as DNA: TGCGCCAGCAGCACCGGACTATTTAACACCGGGGAGCTGTTTTTT.